These T cell receptor beta chains were read from a single sample in a study of Ad26.COV2.S vaccination and SARS-CoV-2 variants. This table comes from immunoSEQ multiplex PCR, and its TCRdb copy is limited to in-frame clones, with some not included. The table lists about 350,000 clones, approximately 90% of them singletons. The source material was peripheral blood, sampled after recovery from COVID-19. The receptor set was obtained from a human donor who had recovered from COVID-19. Both conserved end residues are part of each CDR3. Fields, in order: D gene, J gene, clone size, V gene, CDR3 protein, CDR3 DNA. The D gene is left open where the match is weak. Not every row has a clone size; where given, it reads once, few, many or a size class.

TRBD1 TRBJ2-2 once TRBV9 CASSTTGAGGELFF TGTGCCAGCAGCACGACAGGGGCTGGGGGGGAGCTGTTTTTT
TRBD1 TRBJ2-1 NA TRBV27 CASSFSRPGQMGNEQFF TGTGCCAGCAGTTTCTCCCGGCCGGGACAGATGGGCAATGAGCAGTTCTTC
NA TRBJ1-1 NA TRBV12-3/TRBV12-4 CASSFLSDTEAFF TGTGCCAGCAGTTTTTTATCGGACACTGAAGCTTTCTTT
TRBD1 TRBJ1-4 NA TRBV2 CASSGSGQVGEKLFF TGTGCCAGCAGTGGATCGGGACAGGTCGGTGAAAAACTGTTTTTT
NA TRBJ2-1 NA TRBV28 CATTSRLNNEQFF TGTGCCACTACGTCGAGGTTAAACAATGAGCAGTTCTTC
NA TRBJ2-7 NA TRBV11-2 CASSPTSNYEQYF TGTGCCAGCAGCCCAACAAGTAACTACGAGCAGTACTTC
TRBD1 TRBJ2-7 NA TRBV27 CASTAPRDRGVHEQYF TGTGCCAGCACCGCACCCCGGGACAGGGGGGTTCACGAGCAGTACTTC
TRBD2 TRBJ2-2 NA TRBV14 CASSQAVAGGPTGELFF TGTGCCAGCAGCCAAGCGGTAGCGGGGGGGCCGACCGGGGAGCTGTTTTTT
TRBD2 TRBJ2-7 once TRBV15 CATSRLGTSGLLEQYF TGTGCCACCAGCAGGTTGGGAACTAGCGGGCTCCTCGAGCAGTACTTC
NA TRBJ1-1 once TRBV5-1 CASSFTPTQLGPPGGDTEAFF TGCGCCAGCAGCTTCACACCGACCCAATTGGGGCCTCCCGGAGGGGACACTGAAGCTTTCTTT
TRBD1 TRBJ1-1 once TRBV6-5 CASSYSKTGRNTEAFF TGTGCCAGCAGTTACTCGAAGACAGGGAGGAACACTGAAGCTTTCTTT
TRBD1 TRBJ1-5 few TRBV11-2 CASSFRQGGNQPQHF TGTGCCAGCAGCTTTAGACAGGGCGGCAATCAGCCCCAGCATTTT
NA TRBJ2-6 NA TRBV5-4 CASSAQGSGANVLTF TGTGCCAGCAGCGCGCAGGGGTCTGGGGCCAACGTCCTGACTTTC
TRBD2 TRBJ2-1 NA TRBV14 CASSPGLAGRNNEQFF TGTGCCAGCAGCCCCGGACTAGCGGGTAGGAACAATGAGCAGTTCTTC
TRBD1 TRBJ2-7 NA TRBV5-1 CASSLGDRAYEQYF TGCGCCAGCAGCTTGGGGGACAGGGCCTACGAGCAGTACTTC
NA TRBJ1-5 NA TRBV5-6 CASSLWTPESNQPQHF TGTGCCAGCAGCTTGTGGACACCCGAGAGCAATCAGCCCCAGCATTTT
NA TRBJ2-7 NA TRBV5-4 CASSLGTGPYEQYF TGTGCCAGCAGCTTGGGAACAGGGCCCTACGAGCAGTACTTC
TRBD1 TRBJ1-6 NA TRBV18 CASSPLRGASFLDSPLHF TGTGCCAGCTCACCTCTCAGGGGGGCTTCCTTTTTGGATTCACCCCTCCACTTT
TRBD1 TRBJ1-1 once TRBV7-8 CASSPRTGSEAFF TGTGCCAGCAGCCCGAGGACAGGGAGTGAAGCTTTCTTT
NA TRBJ1-3 once TRBV10-1 CASSESGSGNTIYF TGCGCCAGCAGTGAATCTGGCTCTGGAAACACCATATATTTT
TRBD1 TRBJ2-5 NA TRBV7-8 CASSLDRGRQETQYF TGTGCCAGCAGCTTAGACAGGGGAAGGCAAGAGACCCAGTACTTC
TRBD1 TRBJ2-3 once TRBV7-2 CASSSDRGRRTDTQYF TGTGCCAGCAGCTCCGACAGGGGGCGCCGGACAGATACGCAGTATTTT
NA TRBJ2-7 NA TRBV11-2 CASSRGESYEQYF TGTGCCAGCAGCCGGGGAGAATCGTACGAGCAGTACTTC
NA TRBJ1-2 NA TRBV7-9 CASSFQGHYGYTF TGTGCCAGCAGCTTTCAGGGTCACTATGGCTACACCTTC
NA TRBJ2-2 NA TRBV7-7 CASSQSPGKFTGELFF TGTGCTAGCAGCCAGTCGCCGGGGAAGTTTACCGGGGAGCTGTTTTTT
TRBD1 TRBJ2-1 NA TRBV19 CASSISGQGVTEQFF TGTGCCAGTAGTATCTCGGGACAGGGGGTTACTGAGCAGTTCTTC
NA TRBJ2-5 NA TRBV19 CASSFLGAQGTETQYF TGTGCCAGTAGTTTCTTGGGGGCCCAGGGGACGGAGACCCAGTACTTC
TRBD1 TRBJ1-3 NA TRBV5-1 CASSEGQGRSGNTIYF TGCGCCAGCAGCGAAGGACAGGGTCGGTCTGGAAACACCATATATTTT
TRBD1 TRBJ2-7 NA TRBV15 CATSDGTGGLRSYEQYF TGTGCCACCAGCGACGGAACAGGGGGTCTCCGTTCCTACGAGCAGTACTTC
TRBD2 TRBJ2-2 NA TRBV7-6 CASSPLAGGNTGELFF TGTGCCAGCAGCCCTCTAGCGGGGGGTAACACCGGGGAGCTGTTTTTT
TRBD1 TRBJ2-7 NA TRBV5-4 CASSLAPPGQGSGEQYF TGTGCCAGCAGCTTAGCCCCCCCGGGACAGGGGTCGGGGGAGCAGTACTTC
NA TRBJ1-1 NA TRBV9 CASSPQGTDTEAFF TGTGCCAGCAGCCCTCAGGGGACGGACACTGAAGCTTTCTTT
NA TRBJ1-1 once TRBV20-1 CSARGGTEAFF TGCAGTGCAAGAGGGGGCACTGAAGCTTTCTTT
NA TRBJ2-2 NA TRBV14 CASSQDWNTGELFF TGTGCCAGCAGCCAGGATTGGAACACCGGGGAGCTGTTTTTT
NA TRBJ1-2 NA TRBV29-1 CSVEDDKANYGYTF TGCAGCGTTGAAGATGACAAAGCTAACTATGGCTACACCTTC
NA TRBJ1-1 NA TRBV7-2 CASSPRDKYNTEAFF TGTGCCAGCAGCCCCAGGGACAAGTATAACACTGAAGCTTTCTTT
TRBD2 TRBJ2-5 NA TRBV15 CATSREGKTSGGIQETQYF TGTGCCACCAGCAGAGAGGGGAAGACTAGCGGGGGGATACAAGAGACCCAGTACTTC
NA TRBJ1-3 NA TRBV7-8 CATALGDKGGQRSGNTIYF TGTGCCACCGCCCTGGGGGACAAGGGTGGGCAGAGGTCTGGAAACACCATATATTTT
NA TRBJ2-4 NA TRBV5-1 CASSLSGKGENIQYF TGCGCCAGCAGCTTGTCAGGGAAGGGGGAAAACATTCAGTACTTC
NA TRBJ1-6 NA TRBV15 CATSRSRTYNSPLHF TGTGCCACCAGCAGAAGTAGGACCTATAATTCACCCCTCCACTTT
NA TRBJ2-7 NA TRBV19 CASSIDRPGEQYF TGTGCCAGTAGTATAGACCGCCCCGGCGAGCAGTACTTC